This paragraph reports one T cell receptor beta chain. Its antigen specificity is not known. Per-base qualities were not stored, and no clone one base away is much larger. Library creation used 5' RACE. Sequencing used an Illumina HiSeq 2500. A second about 7 to 11 cycle PCR used a sample-barcoded 5' primer and a J-beta primer mix. A template-switch 5' adaptor carrying 12 random nucleotides introduced a unique molecular identifier onto each TCR beta cDNA molecule. Each sample yielded at least 3 million CDR3-containing paired-end reads. First-strand cDNA was synthesized from all RNA with the Mint cDNA synthesis kit, primed by a TRBC-specific oligonucleotide. Following uracil-DNA glycosylase treatment, all cDNA underwent a first 18-cycle PCR with the universal primers M1SS and BC2_uni_R. The original methods were these. For normalization, 1 million high-quality reads, each with a distinct molecular identifier, were randomly selected from each sample. Instead of being binned into consensus sequences, reads with shared molecular identifiers were discarded. MiTCR, run with a Q25 quality threshold and the strictest error-elimination algorithm, handled CDR3 identification, clonotype clustering and error correction. A nonparametric unseen species model with Euler transformation was used to estimate lower-bound total TCR beta diversity. The public reads were run again by TCRdb, first through fastp at Q25 and then through MiXCR, and only productive beta chains were kept. When rows share a CDR3 protein, they turn into one entry using the most common DNA and genes. The V and J calls were determined by TCRdb, not by the authors. This sample lists over a million distinct CDR3 sequences; 45% were detected once. The ten largest clones add up to 18% of the sample.

The sample originates from a study of blood T cells in healthy people across ages (dated by TCRdb to 2015 to 2017). Context from the whole study: In model experiments, roughly one uniquely barcoded TCR beta cDNA molecule per two T cells was captured by template switching. Age-related changes in TCR beta repertoire diversity were measured in the study by deep sequencing normalized with unique cDNA molecular identifiers. Donors were grouped into four age groups: young (average approximately 15 years), middle-aged (approximately 41), aged (over 55) and long-lived (just over 80). To avoid experimental bias, donors of different ages were spread randomly across the sequencing lanes. For two donors (one aged 18 to 30 and one aged 80 or older), the study analyzed two additional independent replicas of 1 million unique cDNA reads from the same blood draw.

Donors were around 37 systemically healthy Caucasian individuals from Russia aged about 6 to 100 years. Each donor gave around 9 milliliters of peripheral blood, collected into EDTA-treated Vacutainer tubes. Ficoll-Paque density-gradient centrifugation was used to isolate PBMCs, with at least 6.5 million per sample. Total RNA was extracted from PBMCs with Trizol reagent, with at least 6 micrograms obtained per sample. Naive CD45RAhigh/CD27high T cell percentages were measured by flow cytometry on a PBMC aliquot from every donor. At the junction V is shortened by 0 bases and J by 9 bases; bases outside the gene matches: 6. Inclusive of the bounding cysteine and phenylalanine, the CDR3 is 15 residues long. Just CDR3 DNA is preserved here, 45 bases in frame from base 1. According to the germline V gene, CDR1 reads SGDLS and CDR2 reads YYNGEE. What the authors observed across the whole study: There was a strong correlation between observed TCR beta diversity and the percentage of naive T cells measured by flow cytometry. Observed TCR beta diversity per million T cells fell roughly linearly with age, and a significant reduction was already apparent by age about 38. Compared with the aged group, the long-lived group had more naive CD4+ T cells, fewer expanded clones and increased TCR diversity, suggesting age selection. Total diversity estimates from one million sequenced T cells were considered lower bounds and underestimates. Bulk unsorted PBMC profiling prevented conclusive comparison of naive and antigen-experienced compartments. The CMV infection status of donors was not known, potentially confounding age-related changes in expanded clonotypes.

Sequencing was performed on blood. The chain is assembled from TRBV9 and TRBJ2-1; TRBD2 fits 10 bases in the junction. The receptor's source is a woman between 55 and 75 years old in good health. The nucleotide sequence is TGTGCCAGCAGCGTAGGAGCGGGAGGGCCCGGTGAGCAGTTCTTC. This encodes CASSVGAGGPGEQFF.